These 6 T cell receptor beta chains came from one sample sequenced in a study of T cell repertoires in cytomegalovirus infection. Each CDR3 protein gets one entry after TCRdb re-called the reads with MiXCR. The sample yields some 800,000 distinct CDR3 sequences, less than 35% seen once. No cognate antigen is known for these TCRs. The sequencing here drew on cultured CD8+ T cells from PBMCs, taken from culture after CMV antigen stimulation. These receptors all stem from a human donor in good health (CMV status not recorded). Some clones in this sample may be carry-over from other donors' samples.

This clonotype has only a few counts. The V call is TRBV4-1, the J call TRBJ2-2; 9 bases fit TRBD1. This CDR3 spans 16 amino acids. Germline V CDR1 and CDR2: MGHRA, YSYEKL. V shed 1 base and J 4 bases; nucleotides not matched to a gene: 4. CDR3 amino acids: CASSQAQGARTGELFF. DNA of the CDR3: TGCGCCAGCAGCCAAGCACAGGGGGCGCGCACCGGGGAGCTGTTTTTT.

This clonotype has at least ten counts. This rearrangement joins TRBV7-9 to TRBJ2-7; tentative D call: TRBD1 (6 bases). The V end lost 11 bases, the J end lost 4 bases, and 18 bases lay between the germline ends. CDR1 and CDR2 from the germline V gene are SEHNR and FQNEAQ (reference sequence). The CDR3 extends over 13 amino acids. The CDR3 bases are TGTGCCTGGCGGGCAGGGGATAGTTACGAGCAGTACTTC. Protein product: CAWRAGDSYEQYF.

The chain is built from TRBV7-9 and TRBJ1-4, with TRBD1 as a possible D gene (5 bases). This CDR3 comprises 11 residues. Looked up from germline, CDR1 is SEHNR and CDR2 is FQNEAQ (reference sequence). Trimming shortened V by 3 bases and J by 11 bases, and 7 bases separated the two germline ends. The CDR3 nucleotides are TGTGCCAGCAGCTTGGAGGGGAAACTGTTTTTT. The encoded protein is CASSLEGKLFF.

The chain carries TRBV7-9 and TRBJ2-7, with 7 bases matching TRBD1. V gave up 4 bases and J gave up 5 bases; unmatched junction bases: 2. The CDR3 length is 12 residues. Germline CDR1 is SEHNR and CDR2 is FQNEAQ (reference sequence). Here the CDR3 DNA reads TGTGCCAGCAGCTACAGGGGCGACGAGCAGTACTTC. This translates into CASSYRGDEQYF.

This chain links TRBV6-2 or TRBV6-3 with TRBJ2-7, with D unclear. Germline V gives CDR1 MNHEY, CDR2 SVGEGT. The CDR3 length is 13 residues. V was shortened by 6 bases and J by 6 bases, with 15 bases between the two germline ends. Here the CDR3 reads CASRLGPSGEQYV. CDR3 bases: TGTGCCAGCAGACTTGGGCCTAGTGGCGAGCAGTACGTC.

This clonotype was seen ten or more times. V is TRBV6-1 and J is TRBJ2-1; D not certain. The CDR3 contains 13 residues. Trimming stripped 10 bases from V and 2 bases from J, with 12 bases between. The germline V gene encodes CDR1 MNHNS and CDR2 SASEGT. CDR3 nucleotides: TGTGCCATATATGTCGGAACCTACAATGAGCAGTTCTTC. Encoded protein: CAIYVGTYNEQFF.